The present entry profiles one T cell receptor beta chain with its context. This sample is drawn from a study of blood T cell repertoires in COVID-19. The data were produced by immunoSEQ multiplex PCR, yet TCRdb's version contains in-frame clones alone and is incomplete. The sample has around 280,000 clones, around 88% seen once. The CDR3 spans 14 residues. The V end lost 5 bases, the J end lost 8 bases, and 13 bases lay between the germline ends. Germline CDR1 and CDR2: LNHDA and SQIVND (reference sequence). Sequencing was done on a sample of peripheral blood. V and J are TRBV19 and TRBJ1-6; D not certain. The clonotype comes from a woman under 40 who had recovered from COVID-19. CDR3 region: CASSHRSVYSPLHF. CDR3 DNA: TGTGCCAGTAGTCACCGATCGGTATATTCACCCCTCCACTTT.